This entry features one T cell receptor beta chain sequence. Its target is not known. The data originate from a study of shared clonotypes between healthy human individuals. The overall study: Each donor had three CD4 naive, three CD4 memory, two CD8 naive and one CD8 memory plate. The study, taken as a whole, reports: Clonotype sharing across several donors was observed for about 5.5% of naive CD4 clonotypes. Generally, naive subsets (rather than memory subsets) showed larger estimated richness.

Authors' processing steps: ImmunoSEQ junction-only sequences lacked quality scores, so their filtering differed. The data were produced by immunoSEQ multiplex PCR, yet TCRdb's version contains in-frame clones alone and is incomplete. Clonal size and the V and J genes are those of that table, whereas D and trimming came from the DNA. This sample has 2 million to 2.5 million clones; roughly 93% occur once, and the top ten carry 0.35% to 0.45%. CDR3 length: 15 residues. Germline assignment: CDR1 KGHSH and CDR2 LQKENI. The V end was cut by 2 bases, the J end by 1 base, with 10 bases between. Sequencing used naive CD4+ T cells from PBMCs. As for subset: CD45RA+ positively selected. The receptor was derived from a man aged 18 to 29 in good health. Some clones in this sample may be carry-over from other donors' samples. This chain connects TRBV18 to TRBJ2-3; D is perhaps TRBD2 (5 bases). The CDR3 nucleotides are TGTGCCAGCTCACCAGATCCGAGGGGCACAGATACGCAGTATTTT. It encodes CASSPDPRGTDTQYF.